The 24 T cell receptor beta chains in this list originate from one sample, sequenced in a study of cytomegalovirus exposure and HLA in healthy donors. 13 Jbeta primers and 60 Vbeta primers were used for the PCR. Produced via immunoSEQ multiplex PCR; TCRdb's table is partial and in-frame only. The profile shows around 67,000 clones, about four fifths of them singletons. Source material: PBMCs. The receptors were gathered from a man younger than 30 in good health and CMV-seropositive.

The genes are TRBV4-1 and TRBJ2-5, with TRBD2 matching over 7 bases. This CDR3 has 15 amino acids. Trimming cost V 1 base and J 7 bases; bases outside gene matches: 9. Germline CDR1 and CDR2: MGHRA and YSYEKL. The CDR3 loop is CASSQGWSGGATQYF. The CDR3 region has the DNA TGCGCCAGCAGCCAAGGCTGGTCGGGGGGTGCGACCCAGTACTTC.

This chain connects TRBV9 to TRBJ2-3, with D hard to call. CDR1 is SGDLS and CDR2 is YYNGEE in the germline V gene. The CDR3 totals 14 residues. Deletions cut 2 bases from V and 0 bases from J, with 7 bases between. CDR3 nucleotide sequence: TGTGCCAGCAGCGTCTTAGCTAGCACAGATACGCAGTATTTT. Translated, it gives CASSVLASTDTQYF.

The genes are TRBV5-4 and TRBJ1-5; a weak D match, TRBD1 (6 bases). CDR1 SGHNT and CDR2 YYREEE come from the germline V gene (reference sequence). Trimming stripped 2 bases from V and 3 bases from J, with 15 bases between. CDR3 length: 16 amino acids. The CDR3 region is CASSFTGPGDNQPQHF. The CDR3 bases are TGTGCCAGCAGCTTCACAGGGCCAGGCGACAATCAGCCCCAGCATTTT.

This chain uses TRBV2 with TRBJ2-7, with TRBD2 as a possible D gene (6 bases). Germline CDR1 reads SNHLY; CDR2 reads FYNNEI. This CDR3 comprises 12 residues. V lost 8 bases and J 0 bases, leaving 8 bases between the germline ends. CDR3 DNA: TGTGCCAGCGGGGGGAGCTCCTACGAGCAGTACTTC. Its translation: CASGGSSYEQYF.

V is TRBV9 and J is TRBJ2-2, with 11 bases aligning to TRBD1. Trimming at V came to 4 bases and at J to 8 bases, leaving 4 bases not matched to a gene. Germline V gene lookup returns CDR1 SGDLS and CDR2 YYNGEE. CDR3 length equals 14 residues. Written as DNA, the CDR3 is TGTGCCAGCAGCTTGGGACAGGGGGTGGGGGAGCTGTTTTTT. It codes for CASSLGQGVGELFF. Together with reference TRBV9 and TRBJ2-2, the CDR3 gives the full variable domain: DSGVTQTPKHLITATGQRVTLRCSPRSGDLSVYWYQQSLDQGLQFLIQYYNGEERAKGNILERFSAQQFPDLHSELNLSSLELGDSALYFCASSLGQGVGELFFGEGSRLTVL.

The rearrangement links TRBV5-6 to TRBJ2-7; a possible D gene is TRBD1 (5 bases). In germline, CDR1 is SGHDT, CDR2 YYEEEE. There are 13 residues in the CDR3. Trimming stripped 6 bases from V and 5 bases from J, with 15 bases between. Here the CDR3 DNA reads TGTGCCAGCACCCACCGGGCAGGGAACGAGCAGTACTTC. Translation gives CASTHRAGNEQYF.

The chain couples TRBV5-1 to TRBJ2-7; 9 bases are shared with TRBD1. Germline-derived CDR1 and CDR2 are SGHRS and YFSETQ. V trimming: 1 base; J trimming: 6 bases; junction bases outside the gene matches: 5. This CDR3 region has 14 residues. This CDR3 is CASSLTGGYTEQYF. Written as DNA, the CDR3 is TGCGCCAGCAGCTTGACAGGGGGCTATACCGAGCAGTACTTC.

The CDR3 sequence is CASNPTAYGYTF. CDR3 bases: TGTGCCAGCAACCCGACAGCTTATGGCTACACCTTC. This chain uses TRBV28 with TRBJ1-2, with D perhaps matching TRBD1 (5 bases). This CDR3 is 12 amino acids long. V lost 7 bases to trimming and J lost 5 bases, with 11 bases between them. In germline, CDR1 is MDHEN, CDR2 SYDVKM.

This chain joins TRBV6-5 and TRBJ1-5, with a weak D call TRBD1 (5 bases). The CDR3 runs 13 residues. The V end lost 6 bases, the J end lost 1 base, and 7 bases lay between the germline ends. Germline-derived CDR1 and CDR2 are MNHEY and SVGAGI. CDR3 sequence (DNA): TGTGCCAGCAGCAGGGCCAGCAATCAGCCCCAGCATTTT. Translating gives CASSRASNQPQHF.

The J gene is TRBJ1-2, the V gene TRBV25-1; the D gene is possibly TRBD1 (5 bases). Germline V lookup: CDR1 MGHDK, CDR2 SYGVNS. With 2 bases removed from V and 8 bases from J, the gap between germline ends came to 18 bases. The CDR3 extends over 15 amino acids. CDR3 sequence (DNA): TGTGCCAGCAGTGAAGCCAGGGATACATATATCGGCTACACCTTC. Translated: CASSEARDTYIGYTF.

The J gene is TRBJ1-1, the V gene TRBV30, with D possibly being TRBD1 (6 bases). Trimming shortened V by 3 bases and J by 6 bases, and 11 bases separated the two germline ends. Germline CDR1 is GTSNPN and CDR2 is SVGIG (reference sequence). The CDR3 sequence is 12 residues long. The CDR3 sequence: CAWRLRGAEAFF. In nucleotides, the CDR3 is TGTGCCTGGAGACTCAGGGGCGCTGAAGCTTTCTTT.

The chain combines TRBV6-5 with TRBJ2-4; 9 positions agree with TRBD2. V was pared by 5 bases and J by 7 bases, with 6 bases of the junction left unmatched. The germline CDR1 and CDR2 sequences are MNHEY and SVGAGI. The CDR3 runs to 14 residues. The CDR3 here is CASSQGTSQNIQYF. The CDR3 nucleotides read TGTGCCAGCAGTCAAGGGACTAGCCAGAACATTCAGTACTTC.

The chain combines TRBV28 with TRBJ2-7; 8 positions match TRBD1. Germline trimming cut 5 bases from V and 2 bases from J; bases unmatched to any gene: 8. The CDR3 runs 15 residues. Germline values: CDR1 MDHEN, CDR2 SYDVKM. The CDR3 region has the DNA TGTGCCAGCAGTCCGACAGGGGTGGGGGCCTACGAGCAGTACTTC. Protein: CASSPTGVGAYEQYF.

With respect to this clone: Other DNA sequences from this sample encode an identical CDR3 as well. V usage is TRBV7-8 and J usage is TRBJ2-7; D gene ambiguous. The ends were cut back, 1 base at V and 3 bases at J, with 4 bases in the middle. Germline CDR1 reads SGHVS; CDR2 reads FQNEAQ. The CDR3 has 12 residues. CDR3 residues: CASSLGSYEQYF. The CDR3 bases are TGTGCCAGCAGCTTAGGCAGCTACGAGCAGTACTTC.

This chain connects TRBV19 to TRBJ2-1; 10 bases map to TRBD2. This CDR3 region has 14 residues. Per the germline V gene, CDR1 is LNHDA and CDR2 is SQIVND (reference sequence). The junction had 9 bases not matched to a gene; V was cut back by 6 bases and J by 10 bases. The CDR3: CASSSSGREGEQFF. CDR3 coding DNA: TGTGCCAGTAGCTCTAGCGGGAGAGAAGGCGAGCAGTTCTTC.

This clone was picked up a small number of times. This rearrangement joins TRBV6-5 to TRBJ2-3, with 7 positions matching TRBD1. Germline CDR1 is MNHEY and CDR2 is SVGAGI. There are 15 residues in the CDR3. V lost 4 bases, J lost 4 bases, and 8 bases stayed unmatched. The CDR3 sequence: CASSSTRQGPDTQYF. CDR3 in DNA: TGTGCCAGCAGTTCGACGCGACAGGGTCCAGATACGCAGTATTTT.

The rearrangement joins TRBV29-1 to TRBJ2-1; tentatively, D is TRBD2 (6 bases). Germline-derived CDR1 and CDR2 are SQVTM and ANQGSEA. The length of the CDR3 is 12 residues. The V end was cut by 6 bases, the J end by 8 bases, with 14 bases between. The CDR3 is CSVSRDSDEQFF. CDR3 in DNA: TGCAGCGTGTCCCGGGACTCGGATGAGCAGTTCTTC.

V and J are TRBV4-1 and TRBJ1-2; 9 bases agree with TRBD1. The CDR3 length is 16 residues. After removal of 2 bases from V and 0 bases from J, the junction contained 4 bases not matched to a gene. Germline CDR1 reads MGHRA; CDR2 reads YSYEKL. In DNA, the CDR3 is TGCGCCAGCAGCCAACCTGGGACAGGGCCTAACTATGGCTACACCTTC. This sequence encodes CASSQPGTGPNYGYTF.

The rearrangement links TRBV6-5 to TRBJ1-1, with 8 bases fitting TRBD1. V was clipped by 6 bases and J by 5 bases; unmatched bases: 11. In germline, CDR1 is MNHEY, CDR2 SVGAGI. This CDR3 region has 15 residues. CDR3 DNA: TGTGCCAGCAGCATCGGACAGGGATTTCGGACTGAAGCTTTCTTT. Its translation: CASSIGQGFRTEAFF.

The chain uses TRBV13 and TRBJ1-1, with TRBD1 identical over 7 bases. The length of the CDR3 is 13 residues. V was pared by 5 bases and J by 6 bases, with 6 bases of the junction left unmatched. Germline V gene lookup returns CDR1 PRHDT and CDR2 FYEKMQ (reference sequence). The CDR3 bases are TGTGCCAGCAGCGTTGGGACAGCGTCTGAAGCTTTCTTT. It encodes CASSVGTASEAFF.

V usage is TRBV19 and J usage is TRBJ2-7; 9 positions match TRBD1. The CDR3 is made up of 14 amino acids. Germline CDR1 reads LNHDA; CDR2 reads SQIVND (reference sequence). V shed 6 bases and J 0 bases; nucleotides not matched to a gene: 3. In nucleotides, the CDR3 is TGTGCCAGTAGCACACAGGGGGCCTCCTACGAGCAGTACTTC. It translates to CASSTQGASYEQYF.

The V gene is TRBV6-5, the J gene TRBJ2-1; no clear D gene. The V gene lost 0 bases and the J gene lost 3 bases, with 9 bases spanning the gap. The CDR3 contains 15 residues. Germline lookup yields CDR1 MNHEY and CDR2 SVGAGI. CDR3 in amino acids: CASSYSQFLYNEQFF. The CDR3 coding sequence is TGTGCCAGCAGTTACTCCCAGTTCCTCTACAATGAGCAGTTCTTC.

The rearrangement uses TRBV28 and TRBJ1-5, with D possibly TRBD1 on 5 matching bases. The ends were cut back, 6 bases at V and 2 bases at J, with 11 bases in the middle. The CDR3 loop spans 14 amino acids. Per the germline V gene, CDR1 is MDHEN and CDR2 is SYDVKM. Here the CDR3 reads CASSQGGGNQPQHF. CDR3 coding DNA: TGTGCCAGCAGCCAGGGTGGCGGCAATCAGCCCCAGCATTTT.

The V and J genes are TRBV4-1 and TRBJ2-7; D may be TRBD1 (6 bases). V dropped 2 bases and J dropped 5 bases, with 19 bases sitting between them. This CDR3 region has 16 residues. CDR1 and CDR2 (germline): MGHRA, YSYEKL. DNA for the CDR3: TGCGCCAGCAGCCAAAACCGAGCAGGGGATCACCACGAGCAGTACTTC. It is translated as CASSQNRAGDHHEQYF.